The 28 T cell receptor beta chains below were found in one sample sequenced in a study of T-cell memory formation after mild COVID-19. TCRdb processed the 5' RACE reads anew with MiXCR; each CDR3 protein has one entry. This table has roughly 250,000 distinct CDR3 sequences, around 15% appearing once. Source material: PBMCs or a T cell subset sorted from them (not recorded which). The receptors here all came from a young man who had mild COVID-19 (a few samples of this study predate the infection). Cell type and time point are not known.

The CDR3 is CASSHESTQETQYF. The DNA of the CDR3 is TGCGCCAGCAGCCATGAGAGCACCCAAGAGACCCAGTACTTC. The V call is TRBV4-1, the J call TRBJ2-5; D ambiguous. Germline-derived CDR1 and CDR2 are MGHRA and YSYEKL. Trimming took off 3 bases at V and 1 base at J, with 9 bases between the two ends. There are 14 residues in the CDR3.

This clonotype was seen a few times. The rearrangement links TRBV3-1 to TRBJ2-2; unclear D gene. Trimming stripped 4 bases from V and 7 bases from J, with 10 bases between. Germline V CDR1 and CDR2: LGHDT, YNNKEL (reference sequence). The CDR3 covers 13 residues. The CDR3 spells CASSLGMDGELFF. The CDR3 DNA is TGTGCCAGCAGCCTGGGCATGGACGGGGAGCTGTTTTTT. Full variable domain (rest looked up from reference TRBV3-1 and TRBJ2-2): DTAVSQTPKYLVTQMGNDKSIKCEQNLGHDTMYWYKQDSKKFLKIMFSYNNKELIINETVPNRFSPKSPDKAHLNLHINSLELGDSAVYFCASSLGMDGELFFGEGSRLTVL.

This clonotype was observed a handful of times. This chain links TRBV20-1 with TRBJ1-5, with D tentatively TRBD1 (5 bases). The CDR3 totals 16 residues. Germline V gene sequence: CDR1 DFQATT, CDR2 SNEGSKA (reference sequence). Trimming left V 3 bases short and J 0 bases short, with 15 bases between. The CDR3 region is CSASQGRVDSNQPQHF. CDR3 DNA sequence: TGCAGTGCTAGTCAGGGCAGGGTAGATAGCAATCAGCCCCAGCATTTT.

Details on this clonotype: A much larger clonotype is one base distant, so this may be a read error. This chain links TRBV18 with TRBJ1-1, with D possibly TRBD1 on 6 matching bases. CDR3 size: 13 residues. V lost 2 bases to trimming and J lost 3 bases, with 7 bases between them. Germline values: CDR1 KGHSH, CDR2 LQKENI. The CDR3 sequence: CASSPEGDTEAFF. CDR3 nucleotide sequence: TGTGCCAGCTCACCAGAGGGGGACACTGAAGCTTTCTTT.

The sample holds a few counts of this clonotype. The V gene is TRBV7-9, the J gene TRBJ1-1, with D possibly being TRBD1 (5 bases). V was trimmed by 8 bases and J by 5 bases, leaving 9 bases between them. The CDR3 has 11 amino acids. Germline CDR1 and CDR2: SEHNR and FQNEAQ (reference sequence). The CDR3, as DNA: TGTGCCAGCCGCTGGGGGACTGAAGCTTTCTTT. Its protein is CASRWGTEAFF.

Ten or more counts support this clonotype. The chain joins TRBV12-3 or TRBV12-4 to TRBJ2-1; TRBD2 agrees at 8 bases. With 3 bases clipped from V and 3 bases from J, the junction kept 4 bases outside the gene matches. The CDR3 has 15 residues. In nucleotides, the CDR3 is TGTGCCAGCAGTTTGGGGGGACTAGGCTACAATGAGCAGTTCTTC. Its protein product is CASSLGGLGYNEQFF.

This clonotype was seen a few times. This chain links TRBV5-1 with TRBJ2-5, with a tentative D call TRBD2 (5 bases). V was clipped by 4 bases and J by 2 bases, with 12 bases between them. This CDR3 comprises 14 residues. Germline V gene sequence: CDR1 SGHRS, CDR2 YFSETQ. For the CDR3, the DNA is TGCGCCAGCAGCCGAAGCGGCTCACAAGAGACCCAGTACTTC. It yields the protein CASSRSGSQETQYF.

CDR3 in DNA: TGTGCCAGCAGCTTCCTCCAGGTAGACGCTTTCTTT. Translating gives CASSFLQVDAFF. J is TRBJ1-1 and V is TRBV5-4; D is ambiguous. This CDR3 has 12 amino acids. V was clipped by 2 bases and J by 11 bases, with 13 bases between them. CDR1 is SGHNT, CDR2 YYREEE, per germline (reference sequence).

Only a few counts were recorded for this clonotype. The chain carries TRBV5-6 and TRBJ1-1, with 7 bases fitting TRBD1. The CDR3 consists of 15 residues. Germline lookup yields CDR1 SGHDT and CDR2 YYEEEE. The junction had 6 bases not matched to a gene; V was cut back by 4 bases and J by 0 bases. The CDR3 DNA reads TGTGCCAGCAGCCGCATTGGGACAGTGAACACTGAAGCTTTCTTT. Its translation is CASSRIGTVNTEAFF. Using reference TRBV5-6 and TRBJ1-1 for the parts outside the CDR3, the full variable domain is DAGVTQSPTHLIKTRGQQVTLRCSPKSGHDTVSWYQQALGQGPQFIFQYYEEEERQRGNFPDRFSGHQFPNYSSELNVNALLLGDSALYLCASSRIGTVNTEAFFGQGTRLTVV.

The table lists this clonotype with many counts. This chain uses TRBV7-2 with TRBJ2-1, with D maybe TRBD2 (5 bases). The V end was cut by 5 bases, the J end by 0 bases, with 11 bases between. Looked up from germline, CDR1 is SGHTA and CDR2 is FQGNSA. The CDR3 contains 15 residues. CDR3 amino acids: CASSITLGSYNEQFF. The CDR3 region has the DNA TGTGCCAGCAGCATAACACTAGGCTCCTACAATGAGCAGTTCTTC.

This clonotype showed up just a few times. This rearrangement joins TRBV6-2 or TRBV6-3 to TRBJ2-3, with D hard to call. CDR1 is MNHEY and CDR2 is SVGEGT in the germline V gene. V lost 7 bases and J 6 bases, leaving 11 bases between the germline ends. The CDR3 is 12 amino acids. CDR3 in amino acids: CASNENPDTQYF. For the CDR3, the DNA is TGTGCCAGCAATGAGAACCCCGATACGCAGTATTTT.

This clonotype was seen a handful of times. The DNA is omitted, as the CDR3 cannot be located on it reliably, and the CDR3 follows TCRdb's listing. The chain combines TRBV9 with TRBJ1-1. The CDR3 contains 12 residues when both ends are counted. Germline-derived CDR1 and CDR2 are SGDLS and YYNGEE. The CDR3 loop is CASSVGTGTEAF.

The chain uses TRBV29-1 and TRBJ2-2; possibly TRBD2 for D (6 bases). The CDR3 extends over 13 amino acids. The V and J ends lost 7 bases and 6 bases respectively, with 15 bases between them. In germline, CDR1 is SQVTM, CDR2 ANQGSEA. CDR3 region: CSAWSSGPGELFF. CDR3 in DNA: TGCAGCGCTTGGTCCAGCGGGCCCGGGGAGCTGTTTTTT.

The V and J genes are TRBV4-1 and TRBJ2-5; the match to TRBD2 covers 7 bases. V was pared by 4 bases and J by 4 bases, with 9 bases of the junction left unmatched. The CDR3 consists of 15 residues. The V gene's germline CDR1 is MGHRA and CDR2 YSYEKL. CDR3 DNA sequence: TGCGCCAGCAGCCGCGGCCTACTAGCGAGAGAGACCCAGTACTTC. Translated, it gives CASSRGLLARETQYF.

This clonotype was seen only a few times. The rearrangement joins TRBV9 to TRBJ2-7, with 8 bases lining up with TRBD1. This CDR3 has 16 residues. J gave up 0 bases and V 4 bases, and 9 bases lay outside the gene matches. From germline, CDR1 is SGDLS and CDR2 YYNGEE. The CDR3 DNA reads as TGTGCCAGCAGCCCCCGCGGGACAGGTGCCTCCTACGAGCAGTACTTC. This sequence encodes CASSPRGTGASYEQYF.

The rearrangement joins TRBV4-1 to TRBJ1-6; D gene unclear. The CDR3 covers 16 residues. Germline CDR1 reads MGHRA; CDR2 reads YSYEKL. V shed 2 bases and J shed 8 bases, with 16 bases lying between them. As DNA, the CDR3 is TGCGCCAGCAGCCAATTCGGACGGGTGATGGATTCACCCCTCCACTTT. Translation gives CASSQFGRVMDSPLHF.

J is TRBJ1-5 and V is TRBV7-8; a possible D gene is TRBD1 (6 bases). The CDR3 contains 16 residues. The germline V gene encodes CDR1 SGHVS and CDR2 FQNEAQ. V was trimmed by 0 bases and J by 7 bases, leaving 16 bases between them. The CDR3 coding sequence is TGTGCCAGCAGCTTAGCGCAGTGGACAGTAGGGCAGCCCCAGCATTTT. This sequence encodes CASSLAQWTVGQPQHF.

In its sample, this clonotype was seen a few times. The V gene is TRBV5-4, the J gene TRBJ1-1; TRBD1 agrees at 7 bases. Germline V lookup: CDR1 SGHNT, CDR2 YYREEE (reference sequence). This CDR3 region has 15 residues. The J segment lost 2 bases and the V segment lost 5 bases, leaving 9 bases of the junction unmatched. CDR3 DNA: TGTGCCAGCAGTCCGCTGGGACAGTTCAACACTGAAGCTTTCTTT. Translated, it gives CASSPLGQFNTEAFF. Filled out from reference TRBV5-4 and TRBJ1-1, the complete variable domain reads ETGVTQSPTHLIKTRGQQVTLRCSSQSGHNTVSWYQQALGQGPQFIFQYYREEENGRGNFPPRFSGLQFPNYSSELNVNALELDDSALYLCASSPLGQFNTEAFFGQGTRLTVV.

The chain couples TRBV25-1 to TRBJ2-7, with D possibly TRBD2 on 6 matching bases. The ends were cut back, 6 bases at V and 3 bases at J, with 12 bases in the middle. This CDR3 has 13 amino acids. Germline values: CDR1 MGHDK, CDR2 SYGVNS. The CDR3 reads CASSRLDHYEQYF. CDR3 nucleotide sequence: TGTGCCAGCAGCAGACTAGACCACTACGAGCAGTACTTC.

At least ten counts were recorded for this clonotype. The chain links TRBV5-1 to TRBJ2-7, with TRBD1 matching 8 bases. V lost 2 bases to trimming and J lost 3 bases; unmatched junction nucleotides: 4. CDR1 is SGHRS and CDR2 is YFSETQ in the germline V gene. The CDR3 extends over 14 amino acids. Written as DNA, the CDR3 is TGCGCCAGCAGCTTTCGGGACAGGATCTACGAGCAGTACTTC. This sequence encodes CASSFRDRIYEQYF.

This rearrangement joins TRBV6-2 or TRBV6-3 to TRBJ2-5; 7 bases match TRBD2. This CDR3 has 18 residues. V lost 0 bases, J lost 2 bases, and 12 bases stayed unmatched. CDR1 MNHEY and CDR2 SVGEGT come from the germline V gene. DNA of the CDR3: TGTGCCAGCAGTTACTCCACCACCCGTCTAGCGGTGCAAGAGACCCAGTACTTC. Amino acids: CASSYSTTRLAVQETQYF.

This chain connects TRBV7-3 to TRBJ2-1; weak D call: TRBD2 (5 bases). The CDR3 runs to 14 residues. Germline assignment: CDR1 SGHTA and CDR2 FQGTGA. Trimming stripped 5 bases from V and 2 bases from J, with 10 bases between. CDR3 nucleotide sequence: TGTGCCAGCAGCATAGCCGGGACCTACAATGAGCAGTTCTTC. Its translation: CASSIAGTYNEQFF. Based on the CDR3 plus reference TRBV7-3 and TRBJ2-1, the full variable domain is GAGVSQTPSNKVTEKGKYVELRCDPISGHTALYWYRQSLGQGPEFLIYFQGTGAADDSGLPNDRFFAVRPEGSVSTLKIQRTERGDSAVYLCASSIAGTYNEQFFGPGTRLTVL.

This chain uses TRBV20-1 with TRBJ2-7, with TRBD2 identical over 9 bases. CDR3 length: 13 residues. V shed 6 bases, J shed 1 base, and the junction held 4 bases outside the gene matches. Germline CDR1 DFQATT, CDR2 SNEGSKA (reference sequence). CDR3: CSAGTSISYEQYF. CDR3 DNA: TGCAGTGCCGGGACTAGCATTTCCTACGAGCAGTACTTC.

This clonotype has a count of ten or more. The chain employs TRBV7-2 and TRBJ1-5; perhaps TRBD1 as D (6 bases). The CDR3 is 13 amino acids. Germline V gives CDR1 SGHTA, CDR2 FQGNSA. V lost 3 bases and J lost 5, with 8 bases in between. The CDR3, as DNA: TGTGCCAGCAGCTTGGCAGGGGATCAGCCCCAGCATTTT. This encodes CASSLAGDQPQHF.

This clonotype was detected a few times. The J gene is TRBJ2-7, the V gene TRBV3-1, with 8 bases lining up with TRBD1. V lost 3 bases to trimming and J lost 3 bases; unmatched junction nucleotides: 4. Per the germline V gene, CDR1 is LGHDT and CDR2 is YNNKEL (reference sequence). The length of the CDR3 is 14 residues. CDR3 sequence: CASSQGTGGYEQYV. The CDR3 coding sequence is TGTGCCAGCAGCCAGGGTACAGGGGGCTACGAGCAGTACGTC.

The sample holds a few counts of this clonotype. The chain links TRBV7-9 to TRBJ1-1, with D hard to call. This CDR3 has 14 residues. Trimming stripped 5 bases from V and 3 bases from J, with 13 bases between. Germline values: CDR1 SEHNR, CDR2 FQNEAQ (reference sequence). CDR3 residues: CASSPRTGHTEAFF. The CDR3 region has the DNA TGTGCCAGCAGCCCTCGGACGGGTCACACTGAAGCTTTCTTT. Filled out from reference TRBV7-9 and TRBJ1-1, the complete variable domain reads DTGVSQNPRHKITKRGQNVTFRCDPISEHNRLYWYRQTLGQGPEFLTYFQNEAQLEKSRLLSDRFSAERPKGSFSTLEIQRTEQGDSAMYLCASSPRTGHTEAFFGQGTRLTVV.

Here the CDR3 DNA reads TGTGCCAGCACCTTACCCGGGACGGAGGAAGCTTTCTTT. It translates to CASTLPGTEEAFF. The chain recombines TRBV6-2 or TRBV6-3 with TRBJ1-1, with D possibly matching TRBD1 (5 bases). Trimming stripped 7 bases from V and 8 bases from J, with 17 bases between. CDR3 length: 13 amino acids. CDR1 and CDR2 from the germline V gene are MNHEY and SVGEGT.

This clonotype was observed a few times. The chain couples TRBV4-3 to TRBJ1-4, with 7 bases identical to TRBD1. Unmatched junction bases numbered 15, after V lost 2 bases and J lost 0 bases. The CDR3 extends over 20 amino acids. The germline V gene encodes CDR1 LGHNA and CDR2 YSLEER. Here the CDR3 reads CASSQRSLLTGTATNEKLFF. The CDR3 bases are TGCGCCAGCAGCCAAAGATCTTTGTTGACAGGGACTGCAACTAATGAAAAACTGTTTTTT.